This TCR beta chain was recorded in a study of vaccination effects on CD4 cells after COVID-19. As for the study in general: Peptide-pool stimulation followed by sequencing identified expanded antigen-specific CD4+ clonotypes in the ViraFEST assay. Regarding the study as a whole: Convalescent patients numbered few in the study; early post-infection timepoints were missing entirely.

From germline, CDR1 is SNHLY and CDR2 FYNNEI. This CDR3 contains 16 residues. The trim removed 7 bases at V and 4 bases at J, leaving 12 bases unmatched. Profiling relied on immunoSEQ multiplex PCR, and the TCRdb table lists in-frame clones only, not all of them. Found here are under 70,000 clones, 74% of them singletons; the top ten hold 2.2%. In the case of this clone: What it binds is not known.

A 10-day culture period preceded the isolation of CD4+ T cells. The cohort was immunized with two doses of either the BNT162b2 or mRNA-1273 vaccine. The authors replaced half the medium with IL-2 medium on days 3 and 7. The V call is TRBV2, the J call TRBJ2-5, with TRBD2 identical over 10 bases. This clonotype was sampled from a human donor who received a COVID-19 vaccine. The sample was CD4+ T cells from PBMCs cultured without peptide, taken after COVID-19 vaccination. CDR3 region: CASTGGSSSGGETQYF. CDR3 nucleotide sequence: TGTGCCAGCACCGGGGGGTCGTCTAGCGGGGGAGAGACCCAGTACTTC. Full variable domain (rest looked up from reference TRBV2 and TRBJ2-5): EPEVTQTPSHQVTQMGQEVILRCVPISNHLYFYWYRQILGQKVEFLVSFYNNEISEKSEIFDDQFSVERPDGSNFTLKIRSTKLEDSAMYFCASTGGSSSGGETQYFGPGTRLLVL.